This T cell receptor (beta chain) appears in the sequencing data of a study of OX40 agonist ivuxolimab in advanced cancers. Study conclusions and caveats: CD4+ and CD8+ T cells in blood underwent clonal expansion by week 6 at 0.1 to 3.0 mg/kg. There were, on average, more expanded clones in CD8+ T cells than in CD4+.

Researchers took blood at baseline, on cycle 4 day 1, and on cycle 7 day 1. The assay was immunoSEQ multiplex PCR, and TCRdb's table has in-frame clones only and misses some. The sample records roughly 60,000 clones, around 93% being singletons. Comments on this clone: Its antigen is unknown.

Germline V lookup: CDR1 LNHDA, CDR2 SQIVND (reference sequence). The CDR3 has 15 residues. The junction had 8 bases not matched to a gene; V was cut back by 8 bases and J by 2 bases. Sequences were derived from CD4+ or CD8+ T cells sorted from blood, sampled in a trial of the OX40 agonist ivuxolimab. The genes are TRBV19 and TRBJ2-7; TRBD2 agrees at 11 bases. The receptor was isolated from an adult with an advanced solid tumor such as melanoma, head and neck, liver or kidney cancer. In DNA, the CDR3 is TGTGCCAGTGCCGCCGGGACTAGCGGTCCCTACGAGCAGTACTTC. It specifies CASAAGTSGPYEQYF.